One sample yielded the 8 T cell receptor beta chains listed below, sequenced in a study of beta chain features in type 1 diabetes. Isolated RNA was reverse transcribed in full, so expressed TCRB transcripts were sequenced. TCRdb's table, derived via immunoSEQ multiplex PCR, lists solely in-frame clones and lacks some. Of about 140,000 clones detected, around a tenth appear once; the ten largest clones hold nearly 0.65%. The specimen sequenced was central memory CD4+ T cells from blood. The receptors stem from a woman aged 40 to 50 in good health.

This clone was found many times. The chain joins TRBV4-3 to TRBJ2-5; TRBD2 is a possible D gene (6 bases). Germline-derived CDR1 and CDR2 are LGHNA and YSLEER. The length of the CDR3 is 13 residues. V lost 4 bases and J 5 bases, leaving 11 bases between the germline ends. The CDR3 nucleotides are TGCGCCAGCAGCCCGGGGGAATCGGAGACCCAGTACTTC. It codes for CASSPGESETQYF.

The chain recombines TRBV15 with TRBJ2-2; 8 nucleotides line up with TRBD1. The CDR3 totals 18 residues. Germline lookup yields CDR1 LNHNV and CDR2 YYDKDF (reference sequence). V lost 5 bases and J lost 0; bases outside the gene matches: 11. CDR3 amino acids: CATSPGQGAVTNTGELFF. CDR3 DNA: TGTGCCACCAGCCCTGGGCAGGGGGCCGTGACGAACACCGGGGAGCTGTTTTTT.

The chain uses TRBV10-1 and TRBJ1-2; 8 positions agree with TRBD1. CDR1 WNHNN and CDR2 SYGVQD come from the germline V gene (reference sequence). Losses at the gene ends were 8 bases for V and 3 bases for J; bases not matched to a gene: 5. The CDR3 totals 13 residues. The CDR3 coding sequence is TGCGCCAGCGCGATGGACAGGGACTATGGCTACACCTTC. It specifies CASAMDRDYGYTF.

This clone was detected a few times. CDR3 sequence: CASSGRTGGRIGYTF. In DNA form, the CDR3 reads TGTGCCAGTAGTGGAAGGACAGGGGGGCGGATTGGCTACACCTTC. The chain uses TRBV19 and TRBJ1-2; 10 bases are shared with TRBD1. Trimming at V came to 5 bases and at J to 7 bases, leaving 10 bases not matched to a gene. In germline, CDR1 is LNHDA, CDR2 SQIVND (reference sequence). This CDR3 has 15 amino acids.

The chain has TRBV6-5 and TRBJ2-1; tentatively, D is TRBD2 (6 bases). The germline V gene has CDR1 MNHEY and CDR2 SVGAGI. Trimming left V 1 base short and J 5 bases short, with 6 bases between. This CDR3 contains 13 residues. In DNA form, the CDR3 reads TGTGCCAGCAGTTACTGGGGGGACAATGAGCAGTTCTTC. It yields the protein CASSYWGDNEQFF.

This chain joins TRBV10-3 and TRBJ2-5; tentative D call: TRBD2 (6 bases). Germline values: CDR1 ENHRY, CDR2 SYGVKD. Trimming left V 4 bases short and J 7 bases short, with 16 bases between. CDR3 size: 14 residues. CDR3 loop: CAISVRDSEGTQYF. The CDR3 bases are TGTGCCATCAGTGTGAGGGACTCCGAAGGGACCCAGTACTTC.

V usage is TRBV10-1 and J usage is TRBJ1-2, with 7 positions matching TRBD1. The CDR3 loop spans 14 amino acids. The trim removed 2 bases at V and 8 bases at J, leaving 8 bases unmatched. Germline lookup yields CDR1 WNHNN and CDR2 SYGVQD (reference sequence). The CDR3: CASSEATAGGGYTF. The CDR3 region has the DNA TGCGCCAGCAGTGAGGCGACGGCAGGGGGGGGCTACACCTTC.

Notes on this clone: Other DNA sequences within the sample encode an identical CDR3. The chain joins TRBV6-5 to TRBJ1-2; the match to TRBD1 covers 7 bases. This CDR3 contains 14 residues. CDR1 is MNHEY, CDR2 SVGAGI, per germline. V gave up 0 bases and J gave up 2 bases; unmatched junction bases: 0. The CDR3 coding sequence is TGTGCCAGCAGTTACTCAGGGGGCAACTATGGCTACACCTTC. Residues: CASSYSGGNYGYTF.